This TCR beta chain was sequenced for a study of Graves' ophthalmopathy and Graves' hyperthyroidism. Beta-chain TCR CDR3 regions were amplified from RNA transcripts. The workflow started with a first-round RT-PCR run with HTBI primers and then moved on to a second-round multiplex PCR. TCRdb passed the multiplex PCR reads through MiXCR, listing each CDR3 protein once. The sample yields 200,000 to 250,000 distinct CDR3 sequences, around 45% seen once. V was clipped by 0 bases and J by 5 bases; unmatched bases: 9. CDR1 is LGHNA and CDR2 is YNFKEQ in the germline V gene. CDR3 length: 16 residues. Moderate-to-severe activity, with CAS ≥3, NOSPECS ≥4 and duration under 3 months, characterized the donors with ophthalmopathy. The study excluded patients with other autoimmune diseases, uncontrolled infections, pregnancy or lactation.

This receptor was obtained from an adult man with Graves' ophthalmopathy. Sequencing used peripheral blood. The chain couples TRBV4-2 to TRBJ2-7, with 8 bases that match TRBD2. Here the CDR3 reads CASSQDELAGFDEQYF. CDR3 in DNA: TGTGCCAGCAGCCAAGATGAGCTAGCGGGTTTCGACGAGCAGTACTTC.